The rows below give T cell receptor beta chains drawn from one sample of a study of radiation and T cells in renal cell carcinoma. The assay was immunoSEQ multiplex PCR, and TCRdb's table has in-frame clones only and misses some. The table has tens of thousands of clones, around four fifths seen once. The sample in question was blood, obtained from a patient whose treatment included radiotherapy and nephrectomy. These receptors were taken from a man aged 50 or older with renal cell carcinoma. Each CDR3 is given with its conserved first and last residue. D genes are given only for firm matches. Size tells how often a clone was seen (once, few, many) or the class of an expanded clone, and some rows leave it out.

j_call d_call v_call clone_size cdr3_aa cdr3_nt
TRBJ2-7 . TRBV7-9 . CASSLAVGTAAYEQYF TGTGCCAGCAGCTTAGCGGTCGGTACAGCTGCCTACGAGCAGTACTTC
TRBJ2-5 . TRBV9 . CASSVSGLWQETQYF TGTGCCAGCAGCGTATCGGGGTTGTGGCAAGAGACCCAGTACTTC
TRBJ2-1 . TRBV9 . CASSVMLSSYNEQFF TGTGCCAGCAGCGTTATGCTAAGCTCCTACAATGAGCAGTTCTTC
TRBJ1-1 . TRBV9 . CASSVVTAGTEAFF TGTGCCAGCAGCGTAGTAACGGCGGGGACTGAAGCTTTCTTT
TRBJ2-5 . TRBV28 . CASSLPTTWGETQYF TGTGCCAGCAGTTTGCCGACCACCTGGGGAGAGACCCAGTACTTC
TRBJ2-2 . TRBV4-2 . CASSQDDTGELFF TGTGCCAGCAGCCAAGATGACACCGGGGAGCTGTTTTTT
TRBJ2-1 . TRBV7-2 . CASSLGLWWDEQFF TGTGCCAGCAGCCTAGGCCTTTGGTGGGATGAGCAGTTCTTC
TRBJ2-3 . TRBV2 . CASSEPGGPSTDTQYF TGTGCCAGCAGTGAACCAGGAGGGCCCTCCACAGATACGCAGTATTTT
TRBJ2-1 . TRBV30 . CAWSVGNEQFF TGTGCCTGGAGTGTAGGAAATGAGCAGTTCTTC
TRBJ1-5 . TRBV6-5 few CASRPRGGQPQHF TGTGCCAGCAGACCCAGGGGAGGTCAGCCCCAGCATTTT
TRBJ1-6 TRBD1 TRBV30 . CAWAGQPNSPLHF TGTGCCTGGGCGGGACAGCCTAATTCACCCCTCCACTTT
TRBJ2-2 TRBD1 TRBV5-1 . CASSSGQGLYTGELFF TGCGCCAGCAGCTCCGGACAGGGGCTATACACCGGGGAGCTGTTTTTT
TRBJ2-6 . TRBV9 . CASSPGIGANVLTF TGTGCCAGCAGCCCAGGGATCGGGGCCAACGTCCTGACTTTC
TRBJ2-3 TRBD2 TRBV7-8 . CASSLRGGDTQYF TGTGCCAGCAGCTTACGGGGGGGAGATACGCAGTATTTT
TRBJ1-3 . TRBV7-9 . CASSFGQFSGNTIYF TGTGCCAGCAGCTTCGGGCAGTTCTCTGGAAACACCATATATTTT
TRBJ1-3 . TRBV6-5 once CASRRTTGGNTIYF TGTGCCAGCAGACGGACCACGGGAGGAAACACCATATATTTT
TRBJ2-5 . TRBV6-1 . CASSYRFQETQYF TGTGCCAGCAGCTACAGGTTTCAAGAGACCCAGTACTTC
TRBJ2-7 . TRBV7-9 . CASSLGGFGLEQYF TGTGCCAGCAGCTTGGGAGGATTCGGACTCGAGCAGTACTTC
TRBJ2-3 TRBD2 TRBV9 . CASSPTAGPADTQYF TGTGCCAGCAGCCCTACAGCGGGGCCCGCAGATACGCAGTATTTT
TRBJ1-1 . TRBV27 . CASKTGSMTEAFF TGTGCCAGCAAAACAGGTTCAATGACTGAAGCTTTCTTT
TRBJ2-4 TRBD2 TRBV27 . CASSSKPGLAGSNIQYF TGTGCCAGCAGTTCAAAGCCGGGACTAGCGGGAAGTAACATTCAGTACTTC
TRBJ1-1 . TRBV7-8 . CASSLVESNTEAFF TGTGCCAGCAGCTTAGTGGAGAGCAACACTGAAGCTTTCTTT
TRBJ2-1 TRBD2 TRBV5-1 . CASSSDPGLAGLQFF TGCGCCAGCAGCTCCGACCCGGGACTAGCGGGTCTGCAGTTCTTC
TRBJ1-5 . TRBV28 . CASSLWSLGRAQPQHF TGTGCCAGCAGTTTGTGGTCTCTCGGGAGGGCTCAGCCCCAGCATTTT
TRBJ2-2 . TRBV27 . CAGSLLAGATGELFF TGTGCCGGCAGTTTACTAGCCGGGGCGACCGGGGAGCTGTTTTTT
TRBJ1-1 . TRBV18 . CASSPNPNTEAFF TGTGCCAGCTCACCAAATCCGAACACTGAAGCTTTCTTT
TRBJ2-1 . TRBV19 . CASTSGEGRTYNEQFF TGTGCCAGTACCTCAGGGGAGGGGCGCACCTACAATGAGCAGTTCTTC
TRBJ2-7 TRBD1 TRBV19 . CASRGTGEAYEQYF TGTGCCAGTAGGGGGACAGGGGAAGCCTACGAGCAGTACTTC
TRBJ1-5 . TRBV9 . CASSVGGGTQPQHF TGTGCCAGCAGCGTAGGAGGCGGGACTCAGCCCCAGCATTTT
TRBJ1-1 TRBD1 TRBV7-3 . CASSPSTGGFDTEAFF TGTGCCAGCAGCCCATCGACAGGGGGCTTCGACACTGAAGCTTTCTTT
TRBJ2-2 . TRBV4-2 . CASSQEESLRISGGELFF TGTGCCAGCAGCCAAGAAGAGAGTTTAAGGATTAGCGGCGGGGAGCTGTTTTTT
TRBJ2-3 TRBD2 TRBV7-2 once CASSPGLALTDTQYF TGTGCCAGCAGCCCCGGACTAGCGCTTACAGATACGCAGTATTTT
TRBJ1-2 TRBD1 TRBV10-1 . CASSDETGSCYYGYTF TGCGCCAGCAGTGACGAGACAGGGTCATGCTACTATGGCTACACCTTC
TRBJ2-7 . TRBV6-1 . CASRNQGSYEQYF TGTGCCAGCAGAAATCAGGGTTCTTACGAGCAGTACTTC
TRBJ2-1 . TRBV7-9 . CASSPTVQEQFF TGTGCCAGCAGCCCCACGGTCCAGGAGCAGTTCTTC
TRBJ1-1 . TRBV29-1 . CSVEKGPGSTEAFF TGCAGCGTTGAGAAGGGGCCGGGAAGCACTGAAGCTTTCTTT
TRBJ2-2 . TRBV27 once CASSLDLFPGELFF TGTGCCAGCAGTTTGGATTTATTCCCCGGGGAGCTGTTTTTT